This entry lists 14 T cell receptor beta chains sequenced from one sample in a study of shared clonotypes between healthy human individuals. Here immunoSEQ multiplex PCR was the method, and the copy in TCRdb shows in-frame clones only, minus some. The top ten hold approximately 1.2% of the sample, which has around 2,000,000 clones, around 96% seen once. CD8 cells regarded as naive lacked CD45RO, were positively chosen for CCR7, and omitted terminally differentiated effector memory CD45RA+ cells. Material: naive CD8+ T cells sorted from blood. The receptors shown here come from a man younger than 35 in good health.

This clone was seen once. The chain uses TRBV5-4 and TRBJ2-3; TRBD1 matches at 11 bases. The V gene's germline CDR1 is SGHNT and CDR2 YYREEE (reference sequence). The CDR3 extends over 15 amino acids. V was clipped by 0 bases and J by 4 bases; unmatched bases: 1. CDR3 coding DNA: TGTGCCAGCAGCTTGGGGACAGGGGGCGCAGATACGCAGTATTTT. Protein: CASSLGTGGADTQYF.

The rearrangement links TRBV19 to TRBJ1-1; 9 bases are a match to TRBD1. Germline values: CDR1 LNHDA, CDR2 SQIVND (reference sequence). The CDR3 runs 16 residues. V was clipped by 3 bases and J by 1 base; unmatched bases: 6. For the CDR3, the DNA is TGTGCCAGTAGTATCCCACAGGGGGCGCCGAACACTGAAGCTTTCTTT. This gives the protein CASSIPQGAPNTEAFF.

In its sample, this clone was seen once. This rearrangement joins TRBV9 to TRBJ2-7, with D perhaps matching TRBD2 (6 bases). The length of the CDR3 is 16 residues. Trimming took 4 bases from V and 1 from J, leaving 18 bases between them. Per the germline V gene, CDR1 is SGDLS and CDR2 is YYNGEE. CDR3 protein: CASSPGVAAFSYEQYF. The CDR3 DNA reads as TGTGCCAGCAGCCCCGGGGTAGCGGCCTTTTCCTACGAGCAGTACTTC.

Turning to this clone: The sample contains more than one DNA sequence encoding this CDR3. J is TRBJ2-7 and V is TRBV9; no reliable D call. Between the trimmed V and J ends, which lost 0 bases and 1 base, there was a span of 8 bases. CDR1 is SGDLS and CDR2 is YYNGEE in the germline V gene. The CDR3 sequence is 14 residues long. CDR3 loop: CASSVGPASYEQYF. CDR3 DNA: TGTGCCAGCAGCGTAGGGCCAGCATCCTACGAGCAGTACTTC.

This chain joins TRBV19 and TRBJ1-5; the D gene is possibly TRBD1 (6 bases). This CDR3 comprises 14 residues. From germline, CDR1 is LNHDA and CDR2 SQIVND (reference sequence). The V and J ends lost 5 bases and 3 bases respectively, with 11 bases between them. The DNA for the CDR3 is TGTGCCAGTAGTTCCGACAGGTACAATCAGCCCCAGCATTTT. It codes for CASSSDRYNQPQHF.

The J gene is TRBJ2-3, the V gene TRBV6-6, with 7 bases identical to TRBD1. Germline CDR1 reads MNHNY; CDR2 reads SVGAGI (reference sequence). V lost 0 bases and J lost 4; bases outside the gene matches: 7. The CDR3 length is 16 residues. Written as DNA, the CDR3 is TGTGCCAGCAGTTACTCCCTAGGGGGCCTTCCAGATACGCAGTATTTT. Translated: CASSYSLGGLPDTQYF.

The V call is TRBV4-1, the J call TRBJ2-5; no reliable D call. This CDR3 spans 14 amino acids. CDR1 is MGHRA, CDR2 YSYEKL, per germline. Trimming removed 0 bases at V and 5 bases at J, with 10 bases between. The CDR3: CASSQDPRAETQYF. CDR3 nucleotide sequence: TGCGCCAGCAGCCAAGATCCTAGGGCGGAGACCCAGTACTTC.

This chain links TRBV14 with TRBJ2-3; TRBD2 matches 7 bases. Germline V gives CDR1 SGHDN, CDR2 FVKESK. V shed 4 bases and J 4 bases; nucleotides not matched to a gene: 8. CDR3 length equals 15 residues. The CDR3 DNA sequence: TGTGCCAGCAGCCCCTTGGGGGAGGGAGCAGATACGCAGTATTTT. Residues: CASSPLGEGADTQYF.

V is TRBV7-2 and J is TRBJ2-7; 7 bases are shared with TRBD2. Germline V lookup: CDR1 SGHTA, CDR2 FQGNSA. This CDR3 contains 13 residues. V shed 5 bases, J shed 3 bases, and the junction held 4 bases outside the gene matches. This CDR3 is CASSNLADYEQYF. CDR3 nucleotides: TGTGCCAGCAGCAATCTAGCGGACTACGAGCAGTACTTC. Filled out from reference TRBV7-2 and TRBJ2-7, the complete variable domain reads GAGVSQSPSNKVTEKGKDVELRCDPISGHTALYWYRQSLGQGLEFLIYFQGNSAPDKSGLPSDRFSAERTGGSVSTLTIQRTQQEDSAVYLCASSNLADYEQYFGPGTRLTVT.

The chain carries TRBV10-1 and TRBJ2-4; D call uncertain. Germline CDR1 is WNHNN and CDR2 is SYGVQD (reference sequence). Trimming stripped 11 bases from V and 6 bases from J, with 17 bases between. The CDR3 totals 13 residues. The CDR3, as DNA: TGCGCCTGGCCTCGAAGTGGGCTAAACATTCAGTACTTC. Its translation: CAWPRSGLNIQYF.

This clone was counted between two and nine times. Other nucleotide sequences in the sample specify the same CDR3. The chain combines TRBV9 with TRBJ1-5; D is unresolved. Trimming cost V 0 bases and J 5 bases, with 6 bases left between them. This CDR3 comprises 13 residues. From germline, CDR1 is SGDLS and CDR2 YYNGEE. The CDR3 loop is CASSVGWDQPQHF. CDR3 nucleotides: TGTGCCAGCAGCGTAGGGTGGGATCAGCCCCAGCATTTT. Combining the CDR3 with reference TRBV9 and TRBJ1-5 gives the whole variable domain DSGVTQTPKHLITATGQRVTLRCSPRSGDLSVYWYQQSLDQGLQFLIQYYNGEERAKGNILERFSAQQFPDLHSELNLSSLELGDSALYFCASSVGWDQPQHFGDGTRLSIL.

The chain combines TRBV4-2 with TRBJ2-1; possibly TRBD1 or TRBD2 for D (5 bases each). The CDR3 covers 16 residues. CDR1 and CDR2 (germline): LGHNA, YNFKEQ. Trimming shortened V by 3 bases and J by 3 bases, and 15 bases separated the two germline ends. The CDR3 region is CASSQFGAGDYNEQFF. In DNA, the CDR3 is TGTGCCAGCAGCCAGTTCGGGGCAGGAGACTACAATGAGCAGTTCTTC.

The chain uses TRBV4-1 and TRBJ2-5; D perhaps matches TRBD2 (6 bases). Germline-derived CDR1 and CDR2 are MGHRA and YSYEKL. V was clipped by 0 bases and J by 5 bases, with 13 bases between them. This CDR3 is built from 15 residues. CDR3 residues: CASSQEQGLRETQYF. In nucleotides, the CDR3 is TGCGCCAGCAGCCAAGAGCAGGGACTGCGGGAGACCCAGTACTTC.

CDR3 region: CASSYNRLNEQFF. The CDR3 DNA reads as TGTGCCAGCAGTTACAACCGGCTGAATGAGCAGTTCTTC. The V call is TRBV6-5, the J call TRBJ2-1; D not certain. V was trimmed by 2 bases and J by 7 bases, leaving 9 bases between them. Germline CDR1 MNHEY, CDR2 SVGAGI. The CDR3 extends over 13 amino acids.